A selection of T cell receptor beta chains follows, all from one sample in a study of immune evolution from preneoplasia to lung adenocarcinoma. The assay was immunoSEQ multiplex PCR, and TCRdb's table has in-frame clones only and misses some. The sample contains roughly 8,700 clones, about three quarters of which appear only once. The sequenced sample was FFPE lung adenocarcinoma in situ tissue. These receptors were taken from a person aged 60 to 80 with lung adenocarcinoma. Each CDR3 is given with its conserved first and last residue. A D gene is named only where the DNA matches it firmly. Clone size is shown for a subset of rows, as once, few, many or a class of expanded clone.

V	size	J	D	DNA	CDR3
TRBV6-1	.	TRBJ2-3	.	TGTGCCAGCAGGGGCCCCGCCCGGACAGATACGCAGTATTTT	CASRGPARTDTQYF
TRBV6-1	few	TRBJ2-7	.	TGTGCCAGCAGGTGGGACTACGAGCAGTACTTC	CASRWDYEQYF
TRBV7-7	.	TRBJ1-1	.	TGTGCTAGCAGCTCCAGGGAGGGCACTGAAGCTTTCTTT	CASSSREGTEAFF
TRBV10-3	.	TRBJ1-5	.	TGTGCCATCAGTGGCCAGGGATTGAATCAGCCCCAGCATTTT	CAISGQGLNQPQHF
TRBV7-2	.	TRBJ1-1	.	TGTGCCAGCAGCTTAAACTGGAGGGACACTGAAGCTTTCTTT	CASSLNWRDTEAFF
TRBV28	.	TRBJ1-1	.	TGTGCCAGTTACTCCAGGGGTGAAAACACTGAAGCTTTCTTT	CASYSRGENTEAFF
TRBV6-5	.	TRBJ2-7	.	TGTGCCAGCACCTCAACTGGCAGGGTGGGCGAGCAGTACTTC	CASTSTGRVGEQYF
TRBV18	.	TRBJ1-3	.	TGTGCCAGCTCACCAAATGGCGACAGAGGAAACACCATATATTTT	CASSPNGDRGNTIYF
TRBV19	.	TRBJ2-5	.	TGTGCCAGTAGTAGAAGCGCTGGGGGCCCCGTCGTTAAAGAGACCCAGTACTTC	CASSRSAGGPVVKETQYF
TRBV9	.	TRBJ1-3	.	TGTGCCAGCAGCGTAGACCAGTCTGGAAACACCATATATTTT	CASSVDQSGNTIYF
TRBV20-1	.	TRBJ1-2	.	TGCAGTGCTAGAAAAGGAGATGGCTACACCTTC	CSARKGDGYTF
TRBV5-3	.	TRBJ1-3	.	TGTGCCAGAAGCTCGCCTCACGACAGACACTCTGGAAACACCATATATTTT	CARSSPHDRHSGNTIYF
TRBV5-1	few	TRBJ2-1	.	TGCGCCAGCAGCTTGTCAACAGCCTCCCGTAGGAATGAGCAGTTCTTC	CASSLSTASRRNEQFF
TRBV28	.	TRBJ1-5	TRBD1	TGTGCCAGCAGTTTAGCGGACAGGGTTGGGCAGCCCCAGCATTTT	CASSLADRVGQPQHF
TRBV4-2	few	TRBJ1-1	TRBD1	TGTGCCAGCAGCCCACAGGGGACTCGGGCTTTCTTT	CASSPQGTRAFF
TRBV5-1	medium-sized	TRBJ2-7	.	TGCGCCAGCAGCTTGGAAGGGGCGCCTAGCTCCTACGAGCAGTACTTC	CASSLEGAPSSYEQYF
TRBV28	.	TRBJ1-2	.	TGTGCTTCCAGTACCAGGAACTATGGCTACACCTTC	CASSTRNYGYTF
TRBV5-1	few	TRBJ2-3	.	TGCGCCAGCACCTTTAGTAGTCCCGCAGATACGCAGTATTTT	CASTFSSPADTQYF
TRBV5-4	.	TRBJ1-5	TRBD1	TGTGCCAGCAGCTCGATGGGACAGGGGCTTAATCAGCCCCAGCATTTT	CASSSMGQGLNQPQHF
TRBV9	few	TRBJ2-3	.	TGTGCCAGCAGCGTAGAGAGTAGGGGCACAGATACGCAGTATTTT	CASSVESRGTDTQYF
TRBV29-1	.	TRBJ2-7	.	TGCAGCGTTCTCGAACAGGGTATTGCCTACGAGCAGTACTTC	CSVLEQGIAYEQYF
TRBV7-2	.	TRBJ2-4	TRBD2	TGTGCCAGCAGCTATTTAGCGGGGGGGCCTTACTTC	CASSYLAGGPYF
TRBV19	once	TRBJ2-5	TRBD2	TGTGCCAGTATAGTAGGGTGGCGGGGGAGCGGGGAGACCCAGTACTTC	CASIVGWRGSGETQYF
TRBV2	.	TRBJ2-5	TRBD2	TGTGCCAGCAGTCCACTAGCGGCGCGGGGGACCCAGTACTTC	CASSPLAARGTQYF
TRBV7-2	few	TRBJ2-7	TRBD1	TGTGCCAGCAGCCCAATAGGGACAGGGATTCCGTCCGAGCAGTACTTC	CASSPIGTGIPSEQYF
TRBV7-9	.	TRBJ1-3	.	TGTGCCAGCAGCTTAATTTTATCGGATTCTGGAAACACCATATATTTT	CASSLILSDSGNTIYF
TRBV5-4	.	TRBJ2-5	.	TGTGCCAGCAGCTTGTCACCGGAAGAGACCCAGTACTTC	CASSLSPEETQYF
TRBV29-1	.	TRBJ2-3	TRBD1	TGCAGCGTTGAAGTGCGAGACAGGGGCACAGATACGCAGTATTTT	CSVEVRDRGTDTQYF
TRBV9	.	TRBJ2-3	.	TGTGCCAGCAGCGTAAGAGCTTTACTCACAGATACGCAGTATTTT	CASSVRALLTDTQYF
TRBV5-1	.	TRBJ1-5	.	TGCGCCAGCAGCTTGTCCCTGGGAGATCAGCCCCAGCATTTT	CASSLSLGDQPQHF
TRBV10-2	once	TRBJ1-2	.	TGCGCCAGCAGTGAGGGGAGGGCCTATGGCTACACCTTC	CASSEGRAYGYTF
TRBV4-1	.	TRBJ2-3	TRBD2	TGCGCCAGCAGCCTCTTTAGCGGGGGGGCCGGAACAGATACGCAGTATTTT	CASSLFSGGAGTDTQYF
TRBV28	.	TRBJ2-3	.	TGTGCCAGCAGTTTAGAAGAAACCCAGTATTTT	CASSLEETQYF
TRBV5-8	.	TRBJ1-1	TRBD1	TGTGCCAGCAGCTTGACAGGGGACTATACTAACACTGAAGCTTTCTTT	CASSLTGDYTNTEAFF
TRBV6-5	.	TRBJ1-2	.	TGTGCCAGCAGTGACACAGTGGAGGGCGATGGCTACACCTTC	CASSDTVEGDGYTF
TRBV18	.	TRBJ1-4	.	TGTGCCAGCTCACCGGGGGCCTCTAATGAAAAACTGTTTTTT	CASSPGASNEKLFF
TRBV19	.	TRBJ1-5	TRBD1	TGTGCCAGTAGTATATGGCAGGGGGGAGGTGGCAATCAGCCCCAGCATTTT	CASSIWQGGGGNQPQHF
TRBV27	.	TRBJ2-3	.	TGTGCCAGCAGTTTATCGCTTTTAGATACGCAGTATTTT	CASSLSLLDTQYF
TRBV7-9	.	TRBJ1-1	.	TGTGCCAGCAGCTGGGGAGGAAACACTGAAGCTTTCTTT	CASSWGGNTEAFF
TRBV5-4	medium-sized	TRBJ1-5	TRBD1	TGTGCCAGCAGCTCAGGCGGGACAGGGGGAAATCAGCCCCAGCATTTT	CASSSGGTGGNQPQHF
TRBV25-1	.	TRBJ1-4	.	TGTGCCAGCAGTGGACACCGGGACCCACGAGGAAAACTGTTTTTT	CASSGHRDPRGKLFF
TRBV7-9	.	TRBJ2-5	.	TGTGCCAGCAGCTTTTCTACCGCCAGAGGAGAGACCCAGTACTTC	CASSFSTARGETQYF
TRBV10-1	.	TRBJ2-3	.	TGCGCCAGCAGTCCCATCACCGGCGGGCCTGGCACAGATACGCAGTATTTT	CASSPITGGPGTDTQYF
TRBV30	.	TRBJ1-2	.	TGTGCCTGGAGTGTAGTCAGTTACTATGGCTACACCTTC	CAWSVVSYYGYTF
TRBV11-3	.	TRBJ2-1	.	TGTGCCAGCAGCGTAGGATCCGGGGGGCCGCGGAATGAGCAGTTCTTC	CASSVGSGGPRNEQFF
TRBV19	.	TRBJ1-4	.	TGTGCCAGTAGTTGGTCAGCAACTAATGAAAAACTGTTTTTT	CASSWSATNEKLFF
TRBV7-8	.	TRBJ2-3	.	TGTGCCAGCACCGAGGGGCAGTATTTT	CASTEGQYF
TRBV6-5	.	TRBJ1-2	.	TGTGCCAGCAGTAAAAGGGGTTTAGATGGCTACACCTTC	CASSKRGLDGYTF
TRBV25-1	.	TRBJ2-5	.	TGTGCCAGCAGTGAGGGGCAGGAGACGGAGACCCAGTACTTC	CASSEGQETETQYF
TRBV4-2	.	TRBJ1-2	.	TGTGCCAGCAGCCAAGCAGGGAACTATGGCTACACCTTC	CASSQAGNYGYTF